This T cell receptor beta chain was observed in a study of shared clonotypes between healthy human individuals. On the study more broadly: The cohort comprised a couple of women and a few men. Their ages spanned 18 to 49 years. Overall study results and limits: Clonotype sharing across donors was expected to vary with sequencing depth.

This clone was seen only a few times. The antigen remains undetermined. The CDR3 is 10 residues long. Trimming stripped 9 bases from V and 6 bases from J, with 8 bases between. Germline CDR1 is LNHDA and CDR2 is SQIVND (reference sequence). Genomic DNA of each subset was evenly split across several immunoSEQ plates. Replicate PCRs run on sorted subsets employed about 220 ng DNA, 30,000 to 35,000 T cell genomes. Profiling relied on immunoSEQ multiplex PCR, and the TCRdb table lists in-frame clones only, not all of them. The table records over a million clones, around 78% of them present only once. This chain links TRBV19 with TRBJ1-2; D is unclear. Input material: memory CD4+ T cells from PBMCs. Subset described: CD45RA-negative fraction. This TCR was recovered from a man younger than 35 in good health. Some clones in this sample may be carry-over from other donors' samples. The chain's CDR3 is CARPKNGYTF. The CDR3 DNA reads as TGTGCCAGGCCCAAGAATGGCTACACCTTC. Together with reference TRBV19 and TRBJ1-2, the CDR3 gives the full variable domain: DGGITQSPKYLFRKEGQNVTLSCEQNLNHDAMYWYRQDPGQGLRLIYYSQIVNDFQKGDIAEGYSVSREKKESFPLTVTSAQKNPTAFYLCARPKNGYTFGSGTRLTVV.